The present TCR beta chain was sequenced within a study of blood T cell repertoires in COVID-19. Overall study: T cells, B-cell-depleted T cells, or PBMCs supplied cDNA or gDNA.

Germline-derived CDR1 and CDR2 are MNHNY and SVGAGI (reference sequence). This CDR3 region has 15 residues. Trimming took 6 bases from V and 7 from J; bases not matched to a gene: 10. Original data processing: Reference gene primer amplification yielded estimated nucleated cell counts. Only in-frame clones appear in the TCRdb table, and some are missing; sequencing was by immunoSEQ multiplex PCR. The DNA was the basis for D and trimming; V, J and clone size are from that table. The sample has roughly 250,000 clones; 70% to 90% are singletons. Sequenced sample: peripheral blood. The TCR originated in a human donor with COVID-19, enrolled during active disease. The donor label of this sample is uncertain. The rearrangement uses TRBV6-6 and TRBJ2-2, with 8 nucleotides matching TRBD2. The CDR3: CASRFPGTRNGELFF. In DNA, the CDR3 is TGTGCCAGCAGGTTCCCCGGGACTAGGAACGGGGAGCTGTTTTTT.